Below are 21 T cell receptor beta chains sequenced from a single sample in a study of molecular identifiers for immune sequencing clone quantification. TCRdb analysed the PCR reads with MiXCR anew, one entry per CDR3 protein. The repertoire holds fewer than 350,000 distinct CDR3 sequences, with 24% as singletons. Specimen: naive CD8+ T cells from blood, with Jurkat cell RNA spiked in. Subset specified: FACS-sorted CD8+CD4-CCR7+CD45RA+ naive T cells. The source is a human donor in good health. Some libraries in this study had Jurkat cell RNA spiked in.

This clonotype was seen at least ten times. The rearrangement links TRBV5-6 to TRBJ2-5; D gene unclear. The V gene lost 4 bases and the J gene lost 4 bases, with 11 bases spanning the gap. The germline V gene encodes CDR1 SGHDT and CDR2 YYEEEE. This CDR3 has 13 residues. DNA of the CDR3: TGTGCCAGCAGCCCAGGATGGGGAGAGACCCAGTACTTC. Translation: CASSPGWGETQYF.

This clonotype came up a few times. The rearrangement uses TRBV2 and TRBJ2-7; TRBD2 is a possible D gene (6 bases). The germline V gene encodes CDR1 SNHLY and CDR2 FYNNEI. V lost 10 bases and J lost 3, with 16 bases in between. The CDR3 is 13 residues long. CDR3 sequence (DNA): TGTGCCACTCGGGGGTACGTCAGCTACGAGCAGTACTTC. It codes for CATRGYVSYEQYF.

Worth noting for this clonotype: A single base separates this from a much larger clone, so it may be a read error. The CDR3 reads CGARDSQGEYTEAFF. The CDR3 nucleotides are TGCGGTGCTAGAGATTCGCAGGGGGAGTACACTGAAGCTTTCTTT. V and J are TRBV20-1 and TRBJ1-1; 7 bases agree with TRBD1. The CDR3 loop spans 15 amino acids. Germline CDR1 and CDR2: DFQATT and SNEGSKA (reference sequence).

This clonotype appeared many times. The rearrangement uses TRBV25-1 and TRBJ2-7; D is ambiguous. Trimming cost V 3 bases and J 8 bases, with 8 bases left between them. This CDR3 comprises 11 residues. Germline CDR1 and CDR2: MGHDK and SYGVNS. CDR3 region: CASSDPGKQYF. The CDR3 coding sequence is TGTGCCAGCAGTGACCCCGGCAAGCAGTACTTC.

The J gene is TRBJ2-4, the V gene TRBV27; tentatively, D is TRBD1 or TRBD2 (5 bases each). Deletions cut 6 bases from V and 7 bases from J, with 16 bases between. Germline assignment: CDR1 MNHEY and CDR2 SMNVEV (reference sequence). The CDR3 is 14 amino acids. The CDR3 sequence is CASRITGAENIQYF. CDR3 nucleotide sequence: TGTGCCAGCAGAATAACCGGGGCCGAGAACATTCAGTACTTC.

The V and J genes are TRBV12-3 or TRBV12-4 and TRBJ2-2, with 8 bases lining up with TRBD2. The V and J ends lost 3 bases and 2 bases, in that order; junction bases with no gene match: 23. This CDR3 is 22 amino acids long. CDR3 bases: TGTGCCAGCAGTTTTCCGGGACTCCCGCCGGGTTGCGGGAGGCTTAACACCGGGGAGCTGTTTTTT. Its protein product is CASSFPGLPPGCGRLNTGELFF.

V is TRBV7-8 and J is TRBJ2-4; 8 bases line up with TRBD1. The J segment lost 0 bases and the V segment lost 5 bases, leaving 24 bases of the junction unmatched. The CDR3 totals 22 residues. Germline assignment: CDR1 SGHVS and CDR2 FQNEAQ. The CDR3 protein is CASSPGVYRGLDPLRAKNIQYF. The CDR3 nucleotides are TGTGCCAGCAGCCCCGGGGTCTACAGGGGGTTGGATCCCCTCCGAGCCAAAAACATTCAGTACTTC.

Comments on this clonotype: At one boundary the junction diverges from the germline segment, which might be a read error. The chain is built from TRBV11-2 and TRBJ2-5, with 13 bases lining up with TRBD2. Germline assignment: CDR1 SGHAT and CDR2 FQNNGV. The CDR3 extends over 17 amino acids. CDR3 coding DNA: TGTGCCAGCAGCAACAGACTAGCGGGGGGTCCCCAAGAGCCCCAGTACTTC. Protein product: CASSNRLAGGPQEPQYF.

This chain links TRBV4-1 with TRBJ1-2; the match to TRBD1 covers 8 bases. The ends lost 0 bases at V and 1 base at J; junction bases unmatched: 4. The CDR3 contains 16 residues. Germline loops: CDR1 MGHRA, CDR2 YSYEKL. The CDR3 is CASSQDPGGRNYGYTF. For the CDR3, the DNA is TGCGCCAGCAGCCAAGACCCAGGGGGCCGTAACTATGGCTACACCTTC.

The table lists this clonotype with a few counts. The V call is TRBV30, the J call TRBJ2-5, with TRBD1 matching 10 bases. There are 15 residues in the CDR3. Trimming took 3 bases from V and 4 from J; bases not matched to a gene: 8. The germline V gene has CDR1 GTSNPN and CDR2 SVGIG (reference sequence). As DNA, the CDR3 is TGTGCCTGGAGGCCCGGGACAGGGGACGGAGAGACCCAGTACTTC. Encoded protein: CAWRPGTGDGETQYF.

The J gene is TRBJ2-7, the V gene TRBV20-1, with unresolved D. Trimming left V 0 bases short and J 8 bases short, with 11 bases between. Germline CDR1 reads DFQATT; CDR2 reads SNEGSKA (reference sequence). The CDR3 is made up of 12 amino acids. CDR3 amino acids: CSAREIMYKQYF. CDR3 bases: TGCAGTGCTAGAGAAATTATGTACAAGCAGTACTTC.

This clonotype has just a few counts. The CDR3 loop is CASSQGGLVVDQPQHF. As DNA, the CDR3 is TGTGCCAGCAGCCAAGGTGGGCTGGTTGTGGATCAGCCCCAGCATTTT. V usage is TRBV4-2 and J usage is TRBJ1-5, with no clear D. The ends were cut back, 1 base at V and 5 bases at J, with 15 bases in the middle. Per germline, CDR1 LGHNA and CDR2 YNFKEQ. The CDR3 spans 16 residues.

This clonotype was observed many times. This chain links TRBV6-5 with TRBJ1-4; no clear D. The CDR3 covers 13 residues. Trimming left V 3 bases short and J 5 bases short, with 7 bases between. Germline V gives CDR1 MNHEY, CDR2 SVGAGI. The CDR3 here is CASSYRGNEKLFF. The CDR3 nucleotides are TGTGCCAGCAGTTATCGGGGAAATGAAAAACTGTTTTTT.

The V call is TRBV7-6, the J call TRBJ2-7; a possible D gene is TRBD1 (6 bases). With 5 bases removed from V and 7 bases from J, the gap between germline ends came to 21 bases. This CDR3 region has 15 residues. Germline V CDR1 and CDR2: SGHVS, FNYEAQ. The CDR3 region is CASSPRLDSYEEQYF. For the CDR3, the DNA is TGTGCCAGCAGCCCAAGACTGGACAGCTACGAGGAGCAGTACTTC.

On this clonotype: This may stem from a read error, because a much larger clone lies one nucleotide away. The rearrangement uses TRBV28 and TRBJ1-5; the D is unclear. The CDR3 length is 15 residues. Germline V lookup: CDR1 MDHEN, CDR2 SYDVKM. The chain's CDR3 is CAGSTPNWENQPQHF. The CDR3 DNA is TGTGCCGGCAGTACGCCTAACTGGGAGAATCAGCCCCAGCATTTT.

This clonotype was picked up many times. The chain joins TRBV29-1 to TRBJ2-5; 15 bases agree with TRBD2. After removal of 3 bases from V and 4 bases from J, the junction contained 6 bases not matched to a gene. This CDR3 spans 16 amino acids. Germline CDR1 reads SQVTM; CDR2 reads ANQGSEA. The CDR3 DNA sequence: TGCAGCGTTGACGCTCCGGGACTAGCGGGAGGAGAGACCCAGTACTTC. It encodes CSVDAPGLAGGETQYF.

This clonotype was picked up many times. The rearrangement uses TRBV12-3 or TRBV12-4 and TRBJ2-7, with TRBD2 identical over 8 bases. After removal of 7 bases from V and 2 bases from J, the junction contained 10 bases not matched to a gene. The CDR3 runs to 15 residues. CDR3 in DNA: TGTGCCAGCACCCCCGGGGGGGGATCACCCTACGAGCAGTACTTC. Residues: CASTPGGGSPYEQYF.

A word on this clonotype: The final CDR3 position lacks the conserved phenylalanine or tryptophan, pointing to a likely read error. V is TRBV7-2 and J is TRBJ1-6; the D is unclear. CDR3 length: 13 residues. Germline V CDR1 and CDR2: SGHTA, FQGNSA. V gave up 5 bases and J gave up 7 bases, with 9 bases separating them. The CDR3 nucleotides read TGTGCCAGCAGCATAGAACAGAATTCACCCCTCCACATT. Translating it yields CASSIEQNSPLHI.

With respect to this clonotype: A much bigger clone sits one base away, suggesting this may be a read error. The V gene is TRBV7-6, the J gene TRBJ2-3; unclear D gene. Per the germline V gene, CDR1 is SGHVS and CDR2 is FNYEAQ. Trimming removed 9 bases at V and 5 bases at J, with 12 bases between. The CDR3 is made up of 12 amino acids. The CDR3 protein is CARSQDVDTQYF. CDR3 DNA: TGTGCCAGGAGCCAAGATGTAGATACGCAGTATTTT. Drawing the rest from reference TRBV7-6 and TRBJ2-3, the complete variable domain is GAGVSQSPRYKVTKRGQDVALRCDPISGHVSLYWYRQALGQGPEFLTYFNYEAQQDKSGLPNDRFSAERPEGSISTLTIQRTEQRDSAMYRCARSQDVDTQYFGPGTRLTVL.

The V gene is TRBV10-3, the J gene TRBJ2-3; D gene uncertain. The germline CDR1 and CDR2 sequences are ENHRY and SYGVKD. CDR3 length equals 13 residues. Deletions cut 2 bases from V and 4 bases from J, with 7 bases between. CDR3 sequence: CAISEIRSDTQYF. In DNA form, the CDR3 reads TGTGCCATCAGTGAGATCCGGTCAGATACGCAGTATTTT.

To note about this clonotype: One junction end does not reproduce the germline sequence, and a read error may be involved. The CDR3: CASGYGTGSTDTQYF. In DNA form, the CDR3 reads TGTGCCAGCGGTTACGGTACAGGTAGCACAGATACGCAGTATTTT. The chain couples TRBV6-6 to TRBJ2-3; D is perhaps TRBD1 (5 bases). The CDR3 totals 15 residues. Germline V gene lookup returns CDR1 MNHNY and CDR2 SVGAGI (reference sequence).